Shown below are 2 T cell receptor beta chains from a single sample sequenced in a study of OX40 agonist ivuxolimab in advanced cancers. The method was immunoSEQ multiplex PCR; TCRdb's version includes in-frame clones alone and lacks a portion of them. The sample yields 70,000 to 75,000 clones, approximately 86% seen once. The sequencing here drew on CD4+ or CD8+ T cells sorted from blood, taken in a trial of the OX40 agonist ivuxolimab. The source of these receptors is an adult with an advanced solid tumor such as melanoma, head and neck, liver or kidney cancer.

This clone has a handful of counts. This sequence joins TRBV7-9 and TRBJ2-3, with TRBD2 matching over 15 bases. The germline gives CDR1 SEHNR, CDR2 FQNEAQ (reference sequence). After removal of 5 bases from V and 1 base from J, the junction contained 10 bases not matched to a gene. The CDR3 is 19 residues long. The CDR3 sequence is CASSSIGTSGRFRTDTQYF. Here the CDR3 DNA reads TGTGCCAGCAGCAGCATTGGGACTAGCGGGAGGTTCCGCACAGATACGCAGTATTTT. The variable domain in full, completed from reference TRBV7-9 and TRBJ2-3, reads DTGVSQNPRHKITKRGQNVTFRCDPISEHNRLYWYRQTLGQGPEFLTYFQNEAQLEKSRLLSDRFSAERPKGSFSTLEIQRTEQGDSAMYLCASSSIGTSGRFRTDTQYFGPGTRLTVL.

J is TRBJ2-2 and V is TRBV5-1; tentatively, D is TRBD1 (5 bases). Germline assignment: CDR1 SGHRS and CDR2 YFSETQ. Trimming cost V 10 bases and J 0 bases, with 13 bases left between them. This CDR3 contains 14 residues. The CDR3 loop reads CASTTASNTGELFF. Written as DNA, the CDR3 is TGCGCCTCAACGACAGCCTCGAACACCGGGGAGCTGTTTTTT. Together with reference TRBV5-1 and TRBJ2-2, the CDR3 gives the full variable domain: KAGVTQTPRYLIKTRGQQVTLSCSPISGHRSVSWYQQTPGQGLQFLFEYFSETQRNKGNFPGRFSGRQFSNSRSEMNVSTLELGDSALYLCASTTASNTGELFFGEGSRLTVL.